The next 19 T cell receptor beta chains were all read from a single sample in a study of human T cells and chemical hapten exposure. Time point noted: healthy volunteer bleed at 2 weeks. Extraction of total RNA was performed on unfractionated whole blood. From the RACE reads, TCRdb called clonotypes with MiXCR, one entry per CDR3 protein. The sample consists of about 130,000 distinct CDR3 sequences, about 9% of them appearing once. The sample was whole blood. The receptors shown here come from a male donor in good health. Some clones in this sample may be carry-over from other donors' samples.

This clonotype was seen only a few times. V gene TRBV6-9 combines with J gene TRBJ2-1; possibly TRBD2 for D (7 bases). Germline V gene data show CDR1 as MNHGY and CDR2 as SVAAGI. There are 14 residues in the CDR3. V was pared by 6 bases and J by 9 bases, with 18 bases between. CDR3 sequence (DNA): TGTGCCAGCAGGGACGGGGGGCCTCATAGTGAGCAGTTCTTC. Translated: CASRDGGPHSEQFF.

This clonotype has at least ten counts. CDR3 loop: CASSLGRQDYLNQPQHF. CDR3 bases: TGTGCCAGCAGCTTAGGGCGGCAGGACTACCTGAATCAGCCCCAGCATTTT. The V gene is TRBV7-8, the J gene TRBJ1-5, with D unresolved. With 1 base removed from V and 4 bases from J, the gap between germline ends came to 17 bases. Germline lookup yields CDR1 SGHVS and CDR2 FQNEAQ. This CDR3 is built from 17 residues.

This clonotype was observed at least ten times. The chain recombines TRBV18 with TRBJ2-1, with 7 bases fitting TRBD1. Germline CDR1 and CDR2: KGHSH and LQKENI. The CDR3 totals 13 residues. Losses at the gene ends were 6 bases for V and 2 bases for J; bases not matched to a gene: 1. The DNA for the CDR3 is TGTGCCAGCTCGACAGGGACCTACAATGAGCAGTTCTTC. This codes for CASSTGTYNEQFF.

This clonotype was detected only a few times. Written as DNA, the CDR3 is TGTGCCAGCAGTTACCCGCCGGGGAACACTGAAGCTTTCTTT. This sequence encodes CASSYPPGNTEAFF. The chain is built from TRBV12-3 or TRBV12-4 and TRBJ1-1; D gene ambiguous. V was trimmed by 4 bases and J by 1 base, leaving 10 bases between them. The CDR3 is made up of 14 amino acids.

The V and J genes are TRBV29-1 and TRBJ1-1; 9 positions agree with TRBD1. This CDR3 is built from 16 residues. V was clipped by 6 bases and J by 3 bases; unmatched bases: 14. In germline, CDR1 is SQVTM, CDR2 ANQGSEA. CDR3 in DNA: TGCAGCGTCCCCCGACAGGGGGAGGGGGTGGACACTGAAGCTTTCTTT. It codes for CSVPRQGEGVDTEAFF.

This clonotype was observed at least ten times. CDR3: CSAGAASGSTQYF. As DNA, the CDR3 is TGCAGCGCTGGGGCGGCGAGCGGGAGTACGCAGTACTTC. The rearrangement uses TRBV29-1 and TRBJ2-7; the match to TRBD2 covers 8 bases. After removal of 7 bases from V and 9 bases from J, the junction contained 14 bases not matched to a gene. The CDR3 spans 13 residues. CDR1 is SQVTM and CDR2 is ANQGSEA in the germline V gene.

This clonotype appeared a single time. V is TRBV12-3 or TRBV12-4 and J is TRBJ2-7, with 9 bases matching TRBD1. V was pared by 3 bases and J by 2 bases, with 5 bases of the junction left unmatched. The CDR3 sequence is 15 residues long. CDR3 in amino acids: CASSFSGTGPYEQYF. The DNA of the CDR3 is TGTGCCAGCAGTTTTTCCGGGACAGGGCCCTACGAGCAGTACTTC.

At least ten counts were recorded for this clonotype. This chain joins TRBV28 and TRBJ1-2, with D possibly being TRBD1 (6 bases). Germline assignment: CDR1 MDHEN and CDR2 SYDVKM. The CDR3 loop spans 18 amino acids. The V and J ends lost 3 bases and 2 bases respectively, with 22 bases between them. Here the CDR3 reads CASSFLKGVPLVNYGYTF. Here the CDR3 DNA reads TGTGCCAGCAGTTTTTTGAAGGGGGTCCCCTTGGTGAACTATGGCTACACCTTC.

This clonotype was found a few times. The chain is built from TRBV19 and TRBJ1-5; maybe TRBD1 (5 bases). CDR1 and CDR2 from the germline V gene are LNHDA and SQIVND (reference sequence). With 3 bases removed from V and 3 bases from J, the gap between germline ends came to 15 bases. There are 16 residues in the CDR3. In DNA, the CDR3 is TGTGCCAGTAGTATGAGCAGGGATGGCCCCAATCAGCCCCAGCATTTT. Translated, it gives CASSMSRDGPNQPQHF.

This clonotype was counted only a few times. The chain recombines TRBV29-1 with TRBJ1-2; D gene unclear. This CDR3 region has 17 residues. Trimming took off 0 bases at V and 3 bases at J, with 20 bases between the two ends. CDR1 is SQVTM and CDR2 is ANQGSEA in the germline V gene. CDR3 sequence (DNA): TGCAGCGTTGAAGATCATAACATCCCGGCCTCTGACTATGGCTACACCTTC. Amino acid sequence: CSVEDHNIPASDYGYTF.

CDR3: CASSDGRAYEQYF. CDR3 DNA sequence: TGCGCCAGCAGTGACGGCAGGGCCTACGAGCAGTACTTC. The V call is TRBV10-1, the J call TRBJ2-7; tentative D call: TRBD1 (5 bases). The germline V and J ends were trimmed by 3 bases and 2 bases, with 8 bases remaining between them. Germline CDR1 is WNHNN and CDR2 is SYGVQD (reference sequence). The CDR3 contains 13 residues.

The sample holds a few counts of this clonotype. The rearrangement joins TRBV6-6 to TRBJ2-3, with TRBD1 identical over 7 bases. Germline loops: CDR1 MNHNY, CDR2 SVGAGI (reference sequence). The CDR3 length is 15 residues. V gave up 6 bases and J gave up 2 bases; unmatched junction bases: 8. In DNA, the CDR3 is TGTGCCAGCAGCCCTCCGGGACAGATCACAGATACGCAGTATTTT. Protein: CASSPPGQITDTQYF.

This chain joins TRBV20-1 and TRBJ2-3; weak D call: TRBD2 (5 bases). The length of the CDR3 is 14 residues. Germline V gives CDR1 DFQATT, CDR2 SNEGSKA (reference sequence). The ends were cut back, 3 bases at V and 2 bases at J, with 12 bases in the middle. Here the CDR3 reads CSARAGAPTDTQYF. In nucleotides, the CDR3 is TGCAGTGCTAGGGCGGGTGCCCCCACAGATACGCAGTATTTT.

This clonotype occurred once. Being one base from a much bigger clone, this may be a read error. V gene TRBV29-1 combines with J gene TRBJ1-1; no clear D gene. Deletions cut 3 bases from V and 10 bases from J, with 15 bases between. Germline V gene lookup returns CDR1 SQVTM and CDR2 ANQGSEA. This CDR3 has 12 residues. The CDR3 sequence is CSVDLGKNGAFF. The CDR3 nucleotides read TGCAGCGTTGATTTGGGGAAAAATGGAGCTTTCTTT.

This clonotype was seen repeatedly, ten times or more. The J gene is TRBJ2-7, the V gene TRBV7-9; D is unresolved. Trimming cost V 3 bases and J 11 bases, with 14 bases left between them. CDR3 length: 12 amino acids. Germline V lookup: CDR1 SEHNR, CDR2 FQNEAQ (reference sequence). CDR3: CASSFLPDQEYF. As DNA, the CDR3 is TGTGCCAGCAGCTTTTTGCCTGATCAGGAGTACTTC.

A few counts support this clonotype. V is TRBV20-1 and J is TRBJ1-1; D is undetermined. Germline CDR1 reads DFQATT; CDR2 reads SNEGSKA (reference sequence). V lost 6 bases, J lost 3 bases, and 5 bases lay in between. The CDR3 totals 10 residues. The CDR3 DNA follows: TGCAGTGCCTGGGACACTGAAGCTTTCTTT. Protein sequence: CSAWDTEAFF.

This clonotype occurred a few times. The chain recombines TRBV7-2 with TRBJ2-1, with D possibly matching TRBD2 (5 bases). Germline CDR1 is SGHTA and CDR2 is FQGNSA. This CDR3 spans 13 amino acids. The ends were cut back, 5 bases at V and 6 bases at J, with 11 bases in the middle. CDR3 coding DNA: TGTGCCAGCAGCCCCCTACTAGGCAATGAGCAGTTCTTC. Its translation is CASSPLLGNEQFF. Drawing the rest from reference TRBV7-2 and TRBJ2-1, the complete variable domain is GAGVSQSPSNKVTEKGKDVELRCDPISGHTALYWYRQSLGQGLEFLIYFQGNSAPDKSGLPSDRFSAERTGGSVSTLTIQRTQQEDSAVYLCASSPLLGNEQFFGPGTRLTVL.

This clonotype has at least ten counts. The genes are TRBV15 and TRBJ2-5; D remains ambiguous. Germline loops: CDR1 LNHNV, CDR2 YYDKDF (reference sequence). Trimming removed 1 base at V and 5 bases at J, with 17 bases between. This CDR3 has 16 amino acids. The CDR3 DNA reads TGTGCCACCAGCAGAGTGGAAGACCCTTCTATTGAGACCCAGTACTTC. Translating it yields CATSRVEDPSIETQYF.

In its sample, this clonotype was seen many times. V gene TRBV4-2 combines with J gene TRBJ1-1, with no clear D. This CDR3 spans 14 amino acids. Germline CDR1 LGHNA, CDR2 YNFKEQ. V was clipped by 0 bases and J by 4 bases, with 9 bases between them. The CDR3 DNA is TGTGCCAGCAGCCAAGAAGGTTTCGGCACTGAAGCTTTCTTT. This sequence encodes CASSQEGFGTEAFF.